This is a list of T cell receptor beta chains from one sample in a study of beta chain features in type 1 diabetes. The assay was immunoSEQ multiplex PCR, and TCRdb's table has in-frame clones only and misses some. This sample yields roughly 240,000 clones, of which roughly an eighth are seen a single time; around 0.03% belongs to the top ten. Input material: naive CD4+ T cells from blood. Receptor source: a woman aged 40 to 55 in good health. CDR3s include the opening cysteine and the closing phenylalanine or tryptophan. D genes are given only for firm matches. Some rows have no size entry. The others give once, few or many, or a class for an expanded clone.

d_call clone_size j_call v_call cdr3_nt cdr3_aa
- - TRBJ1-2 TRBV7-9 TGTGCCAGCAGTGGCCGTCGAAACTATGGCTACACCTTC CASSGRRNYGYTF
- few TRBJ2-1 TRBV19 TGTGCCAGTAGTACAGGGTTTCCAATTCAGAATGAGCAGTTCTTC CASSTGFPIQNEQFF
- few TRBJ1-6 TRBV5-6 TGTGCCAGCAGCTTTAGGGCAGGGCGATTTCTCGATAATTCACCCCTCCACTTT CASSFRAGRFLDNSPLHF
TRBD2 few TRBJ2-3 TRBV7-6 TGTGCCAGCAGCTTAGGATCTAGCGGGGTGGGAGATACGCAGTATTTT CASSLGSSGVGDTQYF
- few TRBJ2-2 TRBV18 TGTGCCAGCTCACCGCGACTAGACGGAGCCGGGGAGCTGTTTTTT CASSPRLDGAGELFF
- few TRBJ2-2 TRBV5-1 TGCGCCAGCAGCATAGGTACCGGAGGGAGACAGCTATCGAACACCGGGGAGCTGTTTTTT CASSIGTGGRQLSNTGELFF
- few TRBJ1-1 TRBV2 TGTGCCTTGCCCTGGAGGACAGAGGGGAACACTGAAGCTTTCTTT CALPWRTEGNTEAFF
- few TRBJ1-1 TRBV11-2 TGTGCCAGCAGTTGGAGAACCGCTGAAGCTTTCTTT CASSWRTAEAFF
TRBD2 - TRBJ2-7 TRBV2 TGTGCCAGCACCCTAGCGGGGGGGCTTTACGAGCAGTACTTC CASTLAGGLYEQYF
TRBD1 - TRBJ2-2 TRBV6-1 TGTGCCAGCAGTGACCGGGACAGGAAGCGGTCCGGGGAGCTGTTTTTT CASSDRDRKRSGELFF
TRBD1 few TRBJ1-1 TRBV5-1 TGCGCCAGCAGCCCGACAGGGGTTCCGGACACTGAAGCTTTCTTT CASSPTGVPDTEAFF
- - TRBJ2-7 TRBV18 TGTGCCAGCTCACCAGGGGGCGAGTCCTACGAGCAGTACTTC CASSPGGESYEQYF
TRBD1 few TRBJ1-5 TRBV6-1 TGTGCCAGCAGGGGACAGGGAGGACAGCCCCAGCATTTT CASRGQGGQPQHF
TRBD1 few TRBJ1-1 TRBV7-2 TGTGCCAGCAGCCCCCGCGACAGGGCGAACACTGAAGCTTTCTTT CASSPRDRANTEAFF
- few TRBJ1-6 TRBV7-9 TGTGCCAGCAGCTTATCTTGGCGGGAAAATTCACCCCTCCACTTT CASSLSWRENSPLHF
- - TRBJ2-7 TRBV6-1 TGTGCCACCCTGATTGAGGGCCCCTACCAGCAGTACTTC CATLIEGPYQQYF
TRBD1 few TRBJ2-5 TRBV27 TGTGCCAGCAGTTCGCCACTCAGGGACAGGGGGCGGAAGACCCAGTACTTC CASSSPLRDRGRKTQYF
TRBD2 few TRBJ2-1 TRBV18 TGTGCCAGCTCCCCCAGCGGGGGTTCCTACAATGAGCAGTTCTTC CASSPSGGSYNEQFF
- - TRBJ2-2 TRBV7-7 TGTGCTAGCAGCTTAGGGCGGGGCACCGGGGAGCTGTTTTTT CASSLGRGTGELFF
- - TRBJ2-5 TRBV4-2 TGTGCCAGCAGCTTGAGGGAGACCCAGTACTTC CASSLRETQYF
- - TRBJ1-4 TRBV10-3 TGTGCCATCAGGGCAGGGGTGGCTAATGAAAAACTGTTTTTT CAIRAGVANEKLFF
- - TRBJ1-5 TRBV7-6 TGTGCCAGCAGCTTATCTTCTGGCAATCAGCCCCAGCATTTT CASSLSSGNQPQHF
TRBD1 few TRBJ2-7 TRBV4-1 TGCGCCAGCAGCCAAGACCTTAGGACAGGGCAGGCCTACGAGCAGTACTTC CASSQDLRTGQAYEQYF
TRBD1 - TRBJ1-3 TRBV7-8 TGTGCCAGCAGCTTAACCGCAGGGGGCATTGGAAACACCATATATTTT CASSLTAGGIGNTIYF
- many TRBJ2-1 TRBV7-2 TGTGCCAGCAGCTTAGCCAGATACAATGAGCAGTTCTTC CASSLARYNEQFF
TRBD2 few TRBJ2-1 TRBV10-1 TGCGCCAGCAGTTTCGGGACTAGCGGCAATGAGCAGTTCTTC CASSFGTSGNEQFF
TRBD1 few TRBJ1-5 TRBV6-1 TGTGCCAGCCTCCTACAGGGGGCTGGGCAGCCCCAGCATTTT CASLLQGAGQPQHF
TRBD2 few TRBJ2-3 TRBV2 TGTGCCAGCGCGGGACTAAACACAGATACGCAGTATTTT CASAGLNTDTQYF
- - TRBJ1-5 TRBV6-1 TGTGCCAGCAGTGAAGGACATATTAGCCAGCATTTT CASSEGHISQHF
- - TRBJ1-6 TRBV19 TGTGCCAGTAGCAGTACTGGGGCAGGCGGTAATTCACCCCTCCACTTT CASSSTGAGGNSPLHF
TRBD2 few TRBJ2-5 TRBV10-3 TGTGCCATCAGTGTAGCGGGCCAAGAGACCCAGTACTTC CAISVAGQETQYF
TRBD1 - TRBJ2-7 TRBV2 TGTGCCAGCAGACCGGGACAGGGGGCAGCCTACGAGCAGTACTTC CASRPGQGAAYEQYF
- few TRBJ2-5 TRBV5-4 TGTGCCAGCAGCTTGCCCCCTCCTAGCCTAACGGGTGGGACCCAGTACTTC CASSLPPPSLTGGTQYF
- - TRBJ2-3 TRBV2 TGTGCCAGCAGTGTTTCAAGCGGGACAGATACGCAGTATTTT CASSVSSGTDTQYF
- - TRBJ1-6 TRBV25-1 TGTGCCAGCAGTGCCGGGCCGGGAGGGGTGAGGGGTTCACCCCTCCACTTT CASSAGPGGVRGSPLHF
TRBD2 few TRBJ2-7 TRBV18 TGTGCCAGCTCGACTAGCGGGGGCGGCCGAGAGCAGTACTTC CASSTSGGGREQYF
- few TRBJ2-5 TRBV10-3 TGTGCCATCAGCTCTGGGCTGGGTTCGGCGACCCAGTACTTC CAISSGLGSATQYF
- - TRBJ2-7 TRBV18 TGTGCCAGCTCGCCTCCGGGGGTCTCCTACGAGCAGTACTTC CASSPPGVSYEQYF
- few TRBJ2-3 TRBV25-1 TGTGCCAGCAACGAGCGGGTCACAGATACGCAGTATTTT CASNERVTDTQYF
- - TRBJ1-5 TRBV27 TGTGCCAGCAGTTCCACGCGGGCGGATCAGCCCCAGCATTTT CASSSTRADQPQHF
TRBD1 - TRBJ1-2 TRBV6-6 TGTGCCAGCAGTCAGACCGGGACAGGGGGCAATGGCTACACCTTC CASSQTGTGGNGYTF
TRBD1 few TRBJ1-2 TRBV10-2 TGCGCCAGCAGGCCAGGGGGCGACTATGGCTACACCTTC CASRPGGDYGYTF
- few TRBJ2-4 TRBV18 TGTGCCAGCTCACCGAGCGCGCGTCGGGAAAACATTCAGTACTTC CASSPSARRENIQYF
- few TRBJ1-2 TRBV29-1 TGCAGCGTAAGGACCACAGGGTCACGCGGCTACACCTTC CSVRTTGSRGYTF
- - TRBJ2-7 TRBV7-6 TGTGCCAGCAGTCTCAGGGGCGCGACGGACGAGCAGTACTTC CASSLRGATDEQYF
- - TRBJ2-7 TRBV2 TGTGCCAGCAGTATCTTGGGAGGCAGGAGAACCTACGAGCAGTACTTC CASSILGGRRTYEQYF
TRBD1 - TRBJ2-7 TRBV7-2 TGTGCCAGCAGCTTAAGGACAGGGATTTACTACGAGCAGTACTTC CASSLRTGIYYEQYF
- few TRBJ2-7 TRBV7-2 TGTGCCAGCAGCTTAGCCGGGGGCTACGAGCAGTACTTC CASSLAGGYEQYF
- many TRBJ2-2 TRBV29-1 TGCAGCGTTGACAACCAGGACAGCGGGGAGCTGTTTTTT CSVDNQDSGELFF
- - TRBJ1-1 TRBV18 TGTGCCAGCTCACCACTCGGACACGCTGACACTGAAGCTTTCTTT CASSPLGHADTEAFF
- - TRBJ1-2 TRBV6-6 TGTGCCAGCAGTTCATCCAACGCGGGCTATGGCTACACCTTC CASSSSNAGYGYTF
TRBD1 - TRBJ2-1 TRBV9 TGTGCCAGCAGCGTCGACAGGGCTTCCTACAATGAGCAGTTCTTC CASSVDRASYNEQFF